These 17 T cell receptor beta chains came from one sample sequenced in a study of T cells in Graves' hyperthyroidism and ophthalmopathy (dated by TCRdb to between 2018 and 2020). The method behind the library was multiplex PCR. These reads were obtained on an Illumina HiSeq 2000. The TCR beta CDR3 regions were amplified from the RNA transcripts. The TCR CDR3 was subjected to a first round of RT-PCR using the HTBI primer set and the Qiagen OneStep RT-PCR kit. TCRdb redid the processing of the public reads, applying fastp at Q25 and MiXCR, and retained in-frame beta chains. Merged by CDR3 protein, the rows form single entries marked with the most common genes and DNA. The sample data list approximately 590,000 distinct CDR3 sequences, and more than 15% of these were observed just once. Clones ranked in the top ten supply around 6.6% of the sample. The specimen sequenced was blood. These receptors originate from a woman younger than 45 with Graves' hyperthyroidism.

This clonotype has just a few counts. This sequence joins TRBV5-5 and TRBJ2-7, with TRBD1 identical over 7 bases. Germline loops: CDR1 SGHKS, CDR2 YYEKEE (reference sequence). The CDR3 length is 14 residues. V lost 0 bases, J lost 6 bases, and 6 bases stayed unmatched. CDR3 in DNA: TGTGCCAGCAGCTTGGTCCAGGGGGAACCCGAGCAGTACTTC. This gives the protein CASSLVQGEPEQYF.

V and J are TRBV10-2 and TRBJ2-4, with D perhaps matching TRBD1 (5 bases). CDR1 and CDR2 from the germline V gene are WSHSY and SAAADI. Trimming cost V 0 bases and J 7 bases, with 7 bases left between them. CDR3 length: 13 residues. The CDR3 spells CASSESAGNIQYF. The CDR3 coding sequence is TGCGCCAGCAGTGAGTCGGCAGGGAACATTCAGTACTTC.

Only a few counts were recorded for this clonotype. The J gene is TRBJ1-1, the V gene TRBV19, with a tentative D call TRBD1 (6 bases). Trimming stripped 4 bases from V and 4 bases from J, with 13 bases between. Germline V gives CDR1 LNHDA, CDR2 SQIVND (reference sequence). This CDR3 contains 14 residues. CDR3 loop: CASSNTGLSTEAFF. CDR3 nucleotides: TGTGCCAGTAGTAACACAGGGTTGAGCACTGAAGCTTTCTTT.

This clonotype has a count of ten or more. The CDR3 sequence is CASSLLGAGGSEQYF. As DNA, the CDR3 is TGTGCCAGCAGCTTATTGGGGGCGGGTGGGAGCGAGCAGTACTTC. The chain links TRBV7-2 to TRBJ2-7, with D possibly matching TRBD1 (6 bases). V was cut by 2 bases and J by 6 bases, with 17 bases left in between. This CDR3 has 15 residues. Looked up from germline, CDR1 is SGHTA and CDR2 is FQGNSA.

This clonotype has a handful of counts. The chain employs TRBV29-1 and TRBJ2-1; 7 bases are a match to TRBD2. The CDR3 totals 13 residues. The trim removed 4 bases at V and 6 bases at J, leaving 6 bases unmatched. The germline CDR1 and CDR2 sequences are SQVTM and ANQGSEA. CDR3 sequence: CSVGLALRNEQFF. CDR3 coding DNA: TGCAGCGTTGGACTAGCTCTCCGCAATGAGCAGTTCTTC.

This clonotype was recorded once. V is TRBV20-1 and J is TRBJ2-7, with 10 bases identical to TRBD2. The CDR3 runs to 13 residues. The V gene's germline CDR1 is DFQATT and CDR2 SNEGSKA (reference sequence). V was pared by 6 bases and J by 6 bases, with 8 bases of the junction left unmatched. CDR3 in DNA: TGCAGTGCAACAGCGGGAGGGGGTACCGAGCAGTACTTC. Its protein product is CSATAGGGTEQYF.

The chain recombines TRBV6-2 or TRBV6-3 with TRBJ1-5; D is uncertain. Germline V gene data show CDR1 as MNHEY and CDR2 as SVGEGT. The V end was cut by 2 bases, the J end by 5 bases, with 7 bases between. The length of the CDR3 is 13 residues. CDR3 coding DNA: TGTGCCAGCAGTTACCTTCGATATCAGCCCCAGCATTTT. Protein product: CASSYLRYQPQHF.

This clonotype was seen at least ten times. V and J are TRBV27 and TRBJ2-1; 9 nucleotides line up with TRBD2. This CDR3 is built from 16 residues. Germline V gene lookup returns CDR1 MNHEY and CDR2 SMNVEV (reference sequence). Germline trimming cut 5 bases from V and 4 bases from J; bases unmatched to any gene: 9. CDR3 residues: CASSAPPGLAYNEQFF. The CDR3 DNA is TGTGCCAGCAGTGCGCCACCGGGACTAGCTTACAATGAGCAGTTCTTC.

This clonotype appeared a few times. The rearrangement uses TRBV4-3 and TRBJ2-3; 9 bases fit TRBD2. Germline CDR1 reads LGHNA; CDR2 reads YSLEER. Losses at the gene ends were 0 bases for V and 8 bases for J; bases not matched to a gene: 12. The CDR3 is 17 amino acids. The CDR3 nucleotides read TGCGCCAGCAGCCAAGAACGGGCGGGAGGGCCGTTAGGTACGCAGTATTTT. The encoded protein is CASSQERAGGPLGTQYF.

In its sample, this clonotype was seen a few times. The chain uses TRBV6-1 and TRBJ2-7, with 10 bases identical to TRBD2. V lost 6 bases and J lost 4; bases outside the gene matches: 3. Germline V gene sequence: CDR1 MNHNS, CDR2 SASEGT. This CDR3 comprises 13 residues. CDR3 DNA sequence: TGTGCCAGCAGGGGACTAGCGCGGTACGAGCAGTACTTC. It encodes CASRGLARYEQYF.

This clonotype has at least ten counts. J is TRBJ2-7 and V is TRBV28, with TRBD2 matching 8 bases. The V and J ends lost 3 bases and 9 bases, in that order; junction bases with no gene match: 13. CDR1 and CDR2 (germline): MDHEN, SYDVKM. This CDR3 is 15 amino acids long. This chain's CDR3 is CASSFYDGRVARQYF. The CDR3 nucleotides read TGTGCCAGCAGTTTTTATGACGGGAGGGTCGCGCGGCAGTACTTC.

Only a few counts were recorded for this clonotype. The chain is built from TRBV27 and TRBJ2-1, with 8 bases that match TRBD1. Germline lookup yields CDR1 MNHEY and CDR2 SMNVEV (reference sequence). This CDR3 is 17 amino acids long. V trimming: 5 bases; J trimming: 1 base; junction bases outside the gene matches: 10. The CDR3 coding sequence is TGTGCCAGCAGTGCATTCCGGACAGGGTTTTCCTACAATGAGCAGTTCTTC. Its translation is CASSAFRTGFSYNEQFF.

The chain is built from TRBV20-1 and TRBJ2-7; weak D call: TRBD2 (6 bases). Trimming shortened V by 3 bases and J by 5 bases, and 14 bases separated the two germline ends. There are 13 residues in the CDR3. CDR1 is DFQATT and CDR2 is SNEGSKA in the germline V gene (reference sequence). The CDR3 reads CSASAGSLDEQYF. CDR3 coding DNA: TGCAGTGCTAGCGCCGGGAGCCTCGACGAGCAGTACTTC.

A word on this clonotype: The junction and the germline gene differ at one end; a read error may be behind it. The chain recombines TRBV5-6 with TRBJ1-5; D not certain. Germline CDR1 SGHDT, CDR2 YYEEEE. This CDR3 contains 16 residues. CDR3 sequence (DNA): TGTGCCAGCAGCTTGGGGGTCAGTCTTAGCCATCAGCCCCAGCATTTT. Residues: CASSLGVSLSHQPQHF.

This chain links TRBV20-1 with TRBJ2-6; D remains unclear. V dropped 0 bases and J dropped 0 bases, with 12 bases sitting between them. Germline CDR1 is DFQATT and CDR2 is SNEGSKA (reference sequence). The CDR3 sequence is 17 residues long. The CDR3 DNA reads TGCAGTGCTAGAGAAGGTGGTCGGCCCTCTGGGGCCAACGTCCTGACTTTC. Protein: CSAREGGRPSGANVLTF.

This clonotype was observed at least ten times. This chain connects TRBV20-1 to TRBJ2-3; the D is unclear. CDR3 length equals 11 residues. Trimming removed 3 bases from V and 6 bases from J, with 7 bases in between. Germline CDR1 reads DFQATT; CDR2 reads SNEGSKA (reference sequence). The CDR3 nucleotides read TGCAGTGCTAGTCCCCGGGATACGCAGTATTTT. Protein: CSASPRDTQYF.

This clonotype was recorded many times. The V gene is TRBV2, the J gene TRBJ2-7; 8 positions match TRBD1. The CDR3 has 14 residues. The V and J ends lost 2 bases and 3 bases, in that order; junction bases with no gene match: 3. The germline gives CDR1 SNHLY, CDR2 FYNNEI. The CDR3 loop is CASSEQGAYYEQYF. In DNA, the CDR3 is TGTGCCAGCAGTGAACAGGGGGCATACTACGAGCAGTACTTC.